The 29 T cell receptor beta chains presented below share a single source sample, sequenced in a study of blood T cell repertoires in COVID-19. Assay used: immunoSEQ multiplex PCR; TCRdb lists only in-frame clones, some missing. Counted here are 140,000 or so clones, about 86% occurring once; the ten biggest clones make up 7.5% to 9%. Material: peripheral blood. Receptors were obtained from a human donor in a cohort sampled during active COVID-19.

The CDR3 loop is CASSFWGRGLVETQYF. The CDR3 nucleotides are TGTGCCAGCAGTTTCTGGGGGCGGGGGCTCGTGGAGACCCAGTACTTC. The rearrangement joins TRBV27 to TRBJ2-5; D might be TRBD2 (7 bases). CDR1 and CDR2 (germline): MNHEY, SMNVEV (reference sequence). The V gene lost 3 bases and the J gene lost 5 bases, with 19 bases spanning the gap. There are 16 residues in the CDR3.

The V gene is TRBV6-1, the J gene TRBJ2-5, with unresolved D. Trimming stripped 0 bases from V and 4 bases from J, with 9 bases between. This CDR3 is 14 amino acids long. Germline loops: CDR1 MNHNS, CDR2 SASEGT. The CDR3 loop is CASSEAQVGETQYF. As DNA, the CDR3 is TGTGCCAGCAGTGAAGCGCAGGTGGGAGAGACCCAGTACTTC.

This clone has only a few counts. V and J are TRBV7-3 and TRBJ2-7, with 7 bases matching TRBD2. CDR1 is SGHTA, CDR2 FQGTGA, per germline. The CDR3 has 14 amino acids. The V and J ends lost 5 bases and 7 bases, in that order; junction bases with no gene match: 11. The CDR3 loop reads CASSRDGGSGEQYF. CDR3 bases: TGTGCCAGCAGCCGTGACGGCGGGAGTGGAGAGCAGTACTTC.

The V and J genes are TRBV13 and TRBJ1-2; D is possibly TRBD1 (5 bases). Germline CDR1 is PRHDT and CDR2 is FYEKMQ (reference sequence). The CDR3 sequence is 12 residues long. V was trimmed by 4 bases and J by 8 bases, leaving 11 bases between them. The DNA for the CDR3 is TGTGCCAGCAGCTCGAGGAGGGGCGGCTACACCTTC. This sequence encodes CASSSRRGGYTF.

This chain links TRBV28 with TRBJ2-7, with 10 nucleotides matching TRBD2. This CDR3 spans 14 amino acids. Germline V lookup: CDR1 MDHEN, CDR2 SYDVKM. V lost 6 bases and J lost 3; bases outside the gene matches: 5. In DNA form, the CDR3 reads TGTGCCAGCAGCCGACTAGCGGGTTTCTACGAGCAGTACTTC. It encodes CASSRLAGFYEQYF.

The CDR3 DNA reads TGTGCCAGCTCACTAAACAGGGGTGAGGAGACCCAGTACTTC. This sequence encodes CASSLNRGEETQYF. The chain couples TRBV18 to TRBJ2-5; 7 bases align to TRBD1. Germline trimming cut 4 bases from V and 5 bases from J; bases unmatched to any gene: 7. Germline loops: CDR1 KGHSH, CDR2 LQKENI. The CDR3 contains 14 residues.

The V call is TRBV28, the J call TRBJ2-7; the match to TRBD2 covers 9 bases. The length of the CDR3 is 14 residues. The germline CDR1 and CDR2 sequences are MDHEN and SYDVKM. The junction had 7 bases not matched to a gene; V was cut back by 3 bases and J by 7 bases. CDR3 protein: CASSFGSGSGEQYF. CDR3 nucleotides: TGTGCCAGCAGTTTCGGTAGCGGGAGCGGGGAGCAGTACTTC.

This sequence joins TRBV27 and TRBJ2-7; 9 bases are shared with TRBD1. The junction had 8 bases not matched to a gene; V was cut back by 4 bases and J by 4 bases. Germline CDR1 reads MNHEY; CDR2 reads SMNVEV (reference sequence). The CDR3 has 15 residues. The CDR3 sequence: CASSSPGQGSYEQYF. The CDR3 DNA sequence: TGTGCCAGCAGTTCACCCGGACAGGGGAGTTACGAGCAGTACTTC.

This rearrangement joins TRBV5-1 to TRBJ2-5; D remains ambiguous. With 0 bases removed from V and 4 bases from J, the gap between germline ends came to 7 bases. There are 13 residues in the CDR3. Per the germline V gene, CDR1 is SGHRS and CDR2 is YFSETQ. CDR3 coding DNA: TGCGCCAGCAGCTTGGAGCCCGCAGAGACCCAGTACTTC. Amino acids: CASSLEPAETQYF.

CDR3 sequence (DNA): TGTGCCAGCAGTCCGCCAGGGGCAACTAATGAAAAACTGTTTTTT. Amino acid sequence: CASSPPGATNEKLFF. The chain carries TRBV28 and TRBJ1-4, with D tentatively TRBD1 (6 bases). Germline values: CDR1 MDHEN, CDR2 SYDVKM. V was trimmed by 5 bases and J by 0 bases, leaving 10 bases between them. The CDR3 loop spans 15 amino acids.

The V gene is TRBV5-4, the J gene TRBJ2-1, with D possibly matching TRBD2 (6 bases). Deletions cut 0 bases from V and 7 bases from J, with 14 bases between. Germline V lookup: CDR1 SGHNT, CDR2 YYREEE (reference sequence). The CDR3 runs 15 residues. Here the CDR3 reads CASSLGRERLNEQFF. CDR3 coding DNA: TGTGCCAGCAGCTTGGGACGGGAGAGGTTGAATGAGCAGTTCTTC.

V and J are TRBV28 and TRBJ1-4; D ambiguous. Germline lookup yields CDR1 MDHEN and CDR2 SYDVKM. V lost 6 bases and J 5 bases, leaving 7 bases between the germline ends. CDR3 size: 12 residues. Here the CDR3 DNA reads TGTGCCAGCAGCCCCCTAAATGAAAAACTGTTTTTT. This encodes CASSPLNEKLFF. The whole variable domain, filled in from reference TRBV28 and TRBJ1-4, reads DVKVTQSSRYLVKRTGEKVFLECVQDMDHENMFWYRQDPGLGLRLIYFSYDVKMKEKGDIPEGYSVSREKKERFSLILESASTNQTSMYLCASSPLNEKLFFGSGTQLSVL.

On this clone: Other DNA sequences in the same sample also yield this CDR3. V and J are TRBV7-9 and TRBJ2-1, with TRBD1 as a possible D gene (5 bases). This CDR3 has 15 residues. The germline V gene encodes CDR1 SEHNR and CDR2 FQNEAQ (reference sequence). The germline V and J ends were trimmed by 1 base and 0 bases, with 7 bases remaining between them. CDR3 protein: CASSLVQGSYNEQFF. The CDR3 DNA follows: TGTGCCAGCAGCTTAGTTCAGGGCTCCTACAATGAGCAGTTCTTC.

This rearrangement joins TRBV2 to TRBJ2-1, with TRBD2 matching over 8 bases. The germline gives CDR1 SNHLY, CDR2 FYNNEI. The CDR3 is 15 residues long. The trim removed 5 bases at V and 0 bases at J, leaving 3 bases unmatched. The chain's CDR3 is CASSLAGPSYNEQFF. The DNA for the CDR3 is TGTGCCAGCAGTCTAGCGGGCCCCTCCTACAATGAGCAGTTCTTC.

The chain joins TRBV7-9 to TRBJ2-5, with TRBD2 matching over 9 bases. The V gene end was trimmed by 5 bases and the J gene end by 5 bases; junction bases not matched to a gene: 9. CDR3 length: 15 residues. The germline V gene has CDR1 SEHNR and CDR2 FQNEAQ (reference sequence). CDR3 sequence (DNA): TGTGCCAGCAGCGACGATCTAGCGGGACCCGAGACCCAGTACTTC. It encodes CASSDDLAGPETQYF.

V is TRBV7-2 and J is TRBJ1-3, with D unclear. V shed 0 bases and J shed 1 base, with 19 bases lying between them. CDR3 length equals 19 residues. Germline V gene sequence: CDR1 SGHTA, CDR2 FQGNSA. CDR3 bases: TGTGCCAGCAGCTTAGCAAGTTGGACGGGGTTAGGGTCTGGAAACACCATATATTTT. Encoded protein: CASSLASWTGLGSGNTIYF.

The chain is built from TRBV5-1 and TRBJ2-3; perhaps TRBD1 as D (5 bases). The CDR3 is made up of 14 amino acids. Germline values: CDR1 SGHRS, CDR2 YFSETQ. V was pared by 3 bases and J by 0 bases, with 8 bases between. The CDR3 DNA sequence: TGCGCCAGCAGCTCCCGACAGAGCACAGATACGCAGTATTTT. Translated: CASSSRQSTDTQYF.

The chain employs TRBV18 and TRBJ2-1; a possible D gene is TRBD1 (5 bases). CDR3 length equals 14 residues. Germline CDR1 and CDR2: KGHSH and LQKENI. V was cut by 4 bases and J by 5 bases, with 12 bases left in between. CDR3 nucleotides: TGTGCCAGCTCACTACTCGACAGAAACAATGAGCAGTTCTTC. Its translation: CASSLLDRNNEQFF.

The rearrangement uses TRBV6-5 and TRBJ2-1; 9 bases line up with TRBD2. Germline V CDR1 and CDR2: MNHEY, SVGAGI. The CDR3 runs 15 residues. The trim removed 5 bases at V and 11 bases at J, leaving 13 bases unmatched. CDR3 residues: CASSRLTSGDGQQFF. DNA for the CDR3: TGTGCCAGCAGTCGACTGACTAGCGGAGATGGGCAGCAGTTCTTC.

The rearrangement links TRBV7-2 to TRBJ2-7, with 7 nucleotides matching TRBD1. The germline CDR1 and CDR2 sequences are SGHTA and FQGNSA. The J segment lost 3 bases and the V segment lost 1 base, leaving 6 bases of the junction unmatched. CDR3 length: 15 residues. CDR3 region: CASSLDPGQSYEQYF. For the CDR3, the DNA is TGTGCCAGCAGCTTAGACCCGGGACAGAGCTACGAGCAGTACTTC.

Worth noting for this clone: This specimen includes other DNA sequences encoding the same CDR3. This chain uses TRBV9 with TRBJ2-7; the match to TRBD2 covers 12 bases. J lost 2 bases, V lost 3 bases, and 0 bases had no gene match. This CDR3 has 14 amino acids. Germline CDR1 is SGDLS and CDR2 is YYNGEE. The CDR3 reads CASSGLAGAYEQYF. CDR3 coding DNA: TGTGCCAGCAGCGGACTAGCGGGAGCCTACGAGCAGTACTTC.

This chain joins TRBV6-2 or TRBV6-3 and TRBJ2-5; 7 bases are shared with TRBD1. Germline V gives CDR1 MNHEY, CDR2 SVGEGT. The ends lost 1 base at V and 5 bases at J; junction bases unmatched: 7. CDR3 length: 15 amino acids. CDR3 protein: CASSYFATGRETQYF. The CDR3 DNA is TGTGCCAGCAGTTACTTCGCGACAGGGCGCGAGACCCAGTACTTC.

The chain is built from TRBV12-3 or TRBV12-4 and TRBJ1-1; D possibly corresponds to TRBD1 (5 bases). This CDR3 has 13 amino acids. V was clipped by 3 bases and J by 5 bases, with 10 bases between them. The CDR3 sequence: CASSFMGGTEAFF. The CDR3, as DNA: TGTGCCAGCAGTTTCATGGGGGGAACTGAAGCTTTCTTT.

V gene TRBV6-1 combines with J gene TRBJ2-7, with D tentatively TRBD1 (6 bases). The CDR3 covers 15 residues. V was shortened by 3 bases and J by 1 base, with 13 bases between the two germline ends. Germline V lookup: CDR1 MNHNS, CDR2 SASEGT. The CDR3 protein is CASSDIGQGSYEQYF. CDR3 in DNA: TGTGCCAGCAGTGATATAGGCCAGGGGTCCTACGAGCAGTACTTC.

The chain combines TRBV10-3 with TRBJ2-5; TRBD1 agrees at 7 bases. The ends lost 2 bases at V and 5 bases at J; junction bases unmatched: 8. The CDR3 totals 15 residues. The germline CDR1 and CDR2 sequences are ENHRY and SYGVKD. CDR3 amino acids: CAISEASTGVETQYF. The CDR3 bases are TGTGCCATCAGTGAGGCTTCTACAGGGGTGGAGACCCAGTACTTC.

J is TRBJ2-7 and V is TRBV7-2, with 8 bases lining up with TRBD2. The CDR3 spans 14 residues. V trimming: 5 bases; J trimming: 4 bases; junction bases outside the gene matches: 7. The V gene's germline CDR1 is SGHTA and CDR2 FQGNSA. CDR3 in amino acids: CASSLELADYEQYF. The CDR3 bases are TGTGCCAGCAGCCTGGAACTAGCGGATTACGAGCAGTACTTC.

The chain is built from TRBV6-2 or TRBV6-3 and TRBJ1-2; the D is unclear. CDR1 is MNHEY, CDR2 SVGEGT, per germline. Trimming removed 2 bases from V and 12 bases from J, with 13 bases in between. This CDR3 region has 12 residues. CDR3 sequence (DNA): TGTGCCAGCAGTTACCGAGGCCGTGCGAACACCTTC. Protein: CASSYRGRANTF.

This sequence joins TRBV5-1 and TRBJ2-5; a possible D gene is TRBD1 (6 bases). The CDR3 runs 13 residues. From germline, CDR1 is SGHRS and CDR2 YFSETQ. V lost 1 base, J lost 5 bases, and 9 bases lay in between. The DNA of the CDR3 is TGCGCCAGCAGCTTGACAGGGTTCGAGACCCAGTACTTC. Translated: CASSLTGFETQYF.

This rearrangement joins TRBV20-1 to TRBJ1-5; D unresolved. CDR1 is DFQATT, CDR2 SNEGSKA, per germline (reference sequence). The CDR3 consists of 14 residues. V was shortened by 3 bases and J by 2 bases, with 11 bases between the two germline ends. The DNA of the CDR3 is TGCAGTGCTAGTCGGGGTGGCGGCAATCAGCCCCAGCATTTT. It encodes CSASRGGGNQPQHF.